This entry describes one TCR beta chain. Antigen unknown. The source of the sample is a study of T cell repertoires in ileal Crohn's disease. Study outcomes and limitations: Sorted CD8 T cells held more high-frequency clones than CD4.

Per sample, around 0.55 micrograms of biopsy DNA were TCRB immunosequenced. The table came from immunoSEQ multiplex PCR; TCRdb's copy has only in-frame clones and leaves some out. The repertoire includes tens of thousands of clones, roughly 81% of them detected once, and 5.5% to 6.5% sits in the top ten. Germline CDR1 and CDR2: SEHNR and FQNEAQ (reference sequence). Trimming left V 0 bases short and J 0 bases short, with 15 bases between. There are 18 residues in the CDR3. Sequences were obtained from ileal tissue. The chain employs TRBV7-9 and TRBJ1-3; the D is unclear. This clonotype originated in an adult with Crohn's disease. CDR3 amino acids: CASSLARLIRSSGNTIYF. The CDR3 DNA is TGTGCCAGCAGCTTAGCGCGCCTGATTAGGAGCTCTGGAAACACCATATATTTT. The full variable domain, completed using reference TRBV7-9 and TRBJ1-3, is DTGVSQNPRHKITKRGQNVTFRCDPISEHNRLYWYRQTLGQGPEFLTYFQNEAQLEKSRLLSDRFSAERPKGSFSTLEIQRTEQGDSAMYLCASSLARLIRSSGNTIYFGEGSWLTVV.